These T cell receptor beta chains were read from a single sample in a study of shared clonotypes between healthy human individuals. TCRdb's copy holds only in-frame clones and misses some; the assay was immunoSEQ multiplex PCR. The sample holds roughly 650,000 clones, about 96% seen once. Sample: naive CD8+ T cells sorted from blood. Receptors were obtained from a woman aged 30 to 39 in good health. The CDR3 runs from the conserved cysteine through the conserved F or W. A D gene is named only where the DNA matches it firmly. The size of a clone is reported for some rows only, either as once, few or many, or as a class for expanded clones.

TRBV7-7,TRBJ1-4,.,.,TGTGCCAGCAGCTTAGACGAGGGGATCAAACTGTTTTTT,CASSLDEGIKLFF
TRBV19,TRBJ1-3,.,.,TGTGCCAGTAGTATAAAAGGCTCTGGAAACACCATATATTTT,CASSIKGSGNTIYF
TRBV11-2,TRBJ2-5,once,TRBD2,TGTGCCAGCAGCTTAGTTCTAGCGGGATTTGGAGAGACCCAGTACTTC,CASSLVLAGFGETQYF
TRBV10-2,TRBJ2-7,.,TRBD2,TGCGCCAGCGGGGGGGGTGAGCAGTACTTC,CASGGGEQYF
TRBV7-9,TRBJ2-1,.,.,TGTGCCAGCAGCTTACGGACCGCGAGCTCCTACAATGAGCAGTTCTTC,CASSLRTASSYNEQFF
TRBV13,TRBJ2-7,.,.,TGTGCCAGCAGCTTAGGGGGCGGGAAGGTCTACGAGCAGTACTTC,CASSLGGGKVYEQYF
TRBV19,TRBJ2-7,.,.,TGTGCCAGTAGTGGGGGACCGTACTACGAGCAGTACTTC,CASSGGPYYEQYF
TRBV28,TRBJ2-7,.,TRBD2,TGTGCCAGCAGTTTTGGGAGGGGCTCACACGAGCAGTACTTC,CASSFGRGSHEQYF
TRBV5-1,TRBJ2-1,.,.,TGCGCCAGCAGCTTTCAATACAATGAGCAGTTCTTC,CASSFQYNEQFF
TRBV6-1,TRBJ2-7,.,.,TGTGCCAGCAGTGGAGGGCCCTCCTACGAGCAGTACTTC,CASSGGPSYEQYF
TRBV2,TRBJ2-1,.,.,TGTGCCAGCAGATCGGCGGCGTTCAGAGACAATGAGCAGTTCTTC,CASRSAAFRDNEQFF
TRBV11-2,TRBJ2-7,.,TRBD2,TGTGCCAGCAGCGGCGGACTAGTAGTTCAGATATCCGAGCAGTACTTC,CASSGGLVVQISEQYF
TRBV30,TRBJ1-6,.,.,TGTGCCTGGGAAGTAGGTCCGCCGTCACCCCTCCACTTT,CAWEVGPPSPLHF
TRBV9,TRBJ1-2,.,TRBD1,TGTGCCAGCAGCGCCGGCGGAGACAGGGGAGATGGCTACACCTTC,CASSAGGDRGDGYTF
TRBV6-1,TRBJ2-2,.,TRBD2,TGTGCCAGCTGGAATAGCGGGTCAAACACCGGGGAGCTGTTTTTT,CASWNSGSNTGELFF
TRBV9,TRBJ1-3,.,.,TGTGCCAGCAGCGCCGGCAGGGGATCTGGAAACACCATATATTTT,CASSAGRGSGNTIYF
TRBV7-7,TRBJ2-1,.,TRBD2,TGTGCCAGCAGCCCTAGCGGGAGGGCACTTTATGATGAGCAGTTCTTC,CASSPSGRALYDEQFF
TRBV5-8,TRBJ2-7,once,TRBD2,TGTGCCAGCAGCAGGTCGTTAGCCGCGGGAGGGGGCTACGAGCAGTACTTC,CASSRSLAAGGGYEQYF
TRBV4-1,TRBJ1-4,.,.,TGCGCCAGCAGCCTCACGAGGGGTTCGACTAATGAAAAACTGTTTTTT,CASSLTRGSTNEKLFF
TRBV30,TRBJ2-7,.,.,TGTGCCTGGAGTGCCGGGAGTCCCTACGAGCAGTACTTC,CAWSAGSPYEQYF
TRBV7-9,TRBJ2-1,.,.,TGTGCCAGCAGCTTACGGGTCGCGGCCTACAATGAGCAGTTCTTC,CASSLRVAAYNEQFF
TRBV27,TRBJ1-4,.,TRBD1,TGTGCCAGCCGCTCCGGGACAGGGATTGAAAAACTGTTTTTT,CASRSGTGIEKLFF
TRBV19,TRBJ2-7,once,.,TGTGCCAGTAGTAGCGGCAGAGCCTACTACGAGCAGTACTTC,CASSSGRAYYEQYF
TRBV4-1,TRBJ2-1,.,TRBD1,TGCGCCAGCAGCCAAGAGCCACTGACAGGGTCCAATGAGCAGTTCTTC,CASSQEPLTGSNEQFF
TRBV28,TRBJ1-5,once,TRBD1,TGTGCCAGCAGTCCTTTAACAGGGGTCGGGCAGCCCCAGCATTTT,CASSPLTGVGQPQHF
TRBV6-5,TRBJ2-7,once,.,TGTGCCAGCAGTGTAGGGGCCGGTTTGGGGGAGCAGTACTTC,CASSVGAGLGEQYF
TRBV6-5,TRBJ1-2,.,TRBD1,TGTGCCAGCACAGGGGGCGAGAACTATGGCTACACCTTC,CASTGGENYGYTF
TRBV5-1,TRBJ2-1,.,.,TGCGCCAGCAGCCTGGACAGTTACAATGAGCAGTTCTTC,CASSLDSYNEQFF
TRBV7-9,TRBJ1-1,few,.,TGTGCCAGCAGCTTACCCATCACTGAAGCTTTCTTT,CASSLPITEAFF
TRBV4-2,TRBJ1-3,.,.,TGTGCCAGCAGCGCCCGTGACAGTGCCTCTCTGGGGTTCGACACCATATATTTT,CASSARDSASLGFDTIYF
TRBV5-1,TRBJ2-7,.,.,TGCGCCAGCAGCTTGGGGACTGACCCCTACGAGCAGTACTTC,CASSLGTDPYEQYF
TRBV5-4,TRBJ1-1,.,.,TGTGCCAGCAGCTTGTGGGGTGGAACTGAAGCTTTCTTT,CASSLWGGTEAFF
TRBV2,TRBJ2-3,once,.,TGTGCCAGCACGCTGGGGGGTATCACAGATACGCAGTATTTT,CASTLGGITDTQYF
TRBV2,TRBJ1-5,.,TRBD1,TGTGCCAGCAGTGAACAGGGGGCCTGGGGCAATCAGCCCCAGCATTTT,CASSEQGAWGNQPQHF
TRBV27,TRBJ2-1,.,.,TGTGCCAGCAGTCCCCACGACAATGAGCAGTTCTTC,CASSPHDNEQFF
TRBV27,TRBJ2-1,.,TRBD1,TGTGCCAGCAGTTTAACATACCCTACCGGGACAGGCCCGGAAGATGAGCAGTTCTTC,CASSLTYPTGTGPEDEQFF
TRBV2,TRBJ2-1,once,.,TGTGCCAGCAGTGAAGCGCTGGTAGGTGGTATTGAGCAGTTCTTC,CASSEALVGGIEQFF
TRBV2,TRBJ2-2,.,.,TGTGCCAGCAGTGAAGCTTGGGGTTCCACCGGGGAGCTGTTTTTT,CASSEAWGSTGELFF
TRBV13,TRBJ1-4,.,TRBD1,TGTGCCAGCAGCACCCGGACAGGGAAGGAAGAAAAACTGTTTTTT,CASSTRTGKEEKLFF
TRBV6-1,TRBJ2-1,.,.,TGTGCCAGCAGTGAAGAAGTCTACCGCTCCTACAATGAGCAGTTCTTC,CASSEEVYRSYNEQFF
TRBV27,TRBJ2-1,.,.,TGTGCCAGCAAATTACGGGACTTATACAATGAGCAGTTCTTC,CASKLRDLYNEQFF
TRBV29-1,TRBJ2-3,.,.,TGCAGCGTTCCCGGGTTCCTAGTGAACACAGATACGCAGTATTTT,CSVPGFLVNTDTQYF
TRBV7-9,TRBJ2-1,few,.,TGTGCCAGCAGCCCTGCCAATGAGCAGTTCTTC,CASSPANEQFF
TRBV5-4,TRBJ2-1,.,.,TGTGCCAGCAGCCAGGGACACGGAACCCTCGCCTACAATGAGCAGTTCTTC,CASSQGHGTLAYNEQFF
TRBV10-2,TRBJ2-3,.,TRBD2,TGCGCCAGCAGTGAGTTAACTAGCGCCTTCACAGATACGCAGTATTTT,CASSELTSAFTDTQYF
TRBV7-9,TRBJ2-5,.,.,TGTGCCAGCAGCCTGGTAGGGGCCCTCCAAGAGACCCAGTACTTC,CASSLVGALQETQYF
TRBV27,TRBJ2-3,.,TRBD1,TGTGCCAGCAGTGGAAGGACAGGCCCTGGACCAGATACGCAGTATTTT,CASSGRTGPGPDTQYF